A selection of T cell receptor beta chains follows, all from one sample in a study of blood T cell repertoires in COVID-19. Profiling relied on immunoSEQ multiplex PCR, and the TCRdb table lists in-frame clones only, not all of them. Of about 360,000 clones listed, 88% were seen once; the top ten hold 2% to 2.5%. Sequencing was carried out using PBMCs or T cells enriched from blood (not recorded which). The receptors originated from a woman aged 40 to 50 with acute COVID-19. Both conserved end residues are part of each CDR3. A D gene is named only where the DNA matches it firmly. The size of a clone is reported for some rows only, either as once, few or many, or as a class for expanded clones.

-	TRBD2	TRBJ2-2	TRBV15	CATSRDWLAGVNTNTGELFF	TGTGCCACCAGCAGAGATTGGCTAGCGGGGGTAAACACTAACACCGGGGAGCTGTTTTTT
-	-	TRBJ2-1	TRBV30	CAWSAQDYNEQFF	TGTGCCTGGAGTGCTCAGGATTACAATGAGCAGTTCTTC
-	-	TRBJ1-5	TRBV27	CASPEEGGQPQHF	TGTGCCAGCCCTGAAGAGGGAGGACAGCCCCAGCATTTT
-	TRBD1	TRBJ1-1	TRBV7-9	CASSLGQENTEAFF	TGTGCCAGCAGCTTGGGACAGGAGAACACTGAAGCTTTCTTT
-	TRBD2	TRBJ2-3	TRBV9	CASSVGTSGGQDTQYF	TGTGCCAGCAGCGTCGGGACTAGCGGGGGGCAAGATACGCAGTATTTT
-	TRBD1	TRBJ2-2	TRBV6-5	CASSRGQVAGELFF	TGTGCCAGCAGTCGTGGACAGGTGGCCGGGGAGCTGTTTTTT
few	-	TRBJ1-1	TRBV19	CASIWGVGNTEAFF	TGTGCCAGTATTTGGGGCGTGGGGAACACTGAAGCTTTCTTT
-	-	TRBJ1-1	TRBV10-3	CAISDPRREGEAFF	TGTGCCATCAGTGACCCCCGCAGGGAGGGTGAAGCTTTCTTT
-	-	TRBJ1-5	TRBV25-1	CASSETGSNQPQHF	TGTGCCAGCAGTGAAACGGGTAGCAATCAGCCCCAGCATTTT
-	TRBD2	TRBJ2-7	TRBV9	CASSASGGRDEQYF	TGTGCCAGCAGCGCTAGCGGTGGCCGGGACGAGCAGTACTTC
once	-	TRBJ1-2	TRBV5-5	CASSSYGLFGYTF	TGTGCCAGCAGCTCCTACGGACTCTTTGGCTACACCTTC
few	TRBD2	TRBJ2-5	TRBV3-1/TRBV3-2	CASSQGLAGIQETQYF	TGTGCCAGCAGCCAAGGACTAGCGGGTATCCAAGAGACCCAGTACTTC
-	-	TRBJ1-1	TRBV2	CASSEWAGSEAFF	TGTGCCAGCAGTGAATGGGCAGGTTCCGAAGCTTTCTTT
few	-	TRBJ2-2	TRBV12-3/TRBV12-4	CASTAEAGELFF	TGTGCCAGCACAGCGGAGGCCGGGGAGCTGTTTTTT
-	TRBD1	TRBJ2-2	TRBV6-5	CASSPRTGYTGELFF	TGTGCCAGCAGCCCACGGACAGGATACACCGGGGAGCTGTTTTTT
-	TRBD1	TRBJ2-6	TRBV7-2	CASSISGTGVGANVLTF	TGTGCCAGCAGCATCTCCGGGACAGGGGTCGGGGCCAACGTCCTGACTTTC
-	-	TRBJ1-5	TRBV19	CASSKDSVLSNQPQHF	TGTGCCAGTAGTAAGGACAGCGTACTTAGCAATCAGCCCCAGCATTTT
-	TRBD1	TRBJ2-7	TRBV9	CASSVGTTGHDEQYF	TGTGCCAGCAGCGTAGGGACGACAGGGCACGACGAGCAGTACTTC
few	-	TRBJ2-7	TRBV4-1	CASSQGVTETYEQYF	TGCGCCAGCAGCCAAGGGGTCACGGAGACCTACGAGCAGTACTTC
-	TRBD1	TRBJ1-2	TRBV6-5	CASSPGQGVGYTF	TGTGCCAGCAGTCCGGGACAGGGGGTGGGCTACACCTTC
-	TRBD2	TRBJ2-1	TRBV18	CASSRLAGGTEYNEQFF	TGTGCCAGCTCACGACTAGCGGGGGGGACGGAGTACAATGAGCAGTTCTTC
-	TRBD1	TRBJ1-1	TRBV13	CASSSNRGATEAFF	TGTGCCAGCAGCTCGAACAGGGGCGCGACTGAAGCTTTCTTT
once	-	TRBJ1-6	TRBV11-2	CASSLDRDVSPLHF	TGTGCCAGCAGCTTAGACAGGGATGTTTCACCCCTCCACTTT
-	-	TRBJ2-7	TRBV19	CASSNDRDLGEQYF	TGTGCCAGTAGTAACGACAGGGACTTAGGTGAGCAGTACTTC
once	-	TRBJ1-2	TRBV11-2	CASSPLGSMYGYTF	TGTGCCAGCAGCCCCCTGGGCAGTATGTATGGCTACACCTTC
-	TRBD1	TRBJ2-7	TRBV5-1	CASSLQGGSYEQYF	TGCGCCAGCAGCTTACAGGGGGGTTCCTACGAGCAGTACTTC